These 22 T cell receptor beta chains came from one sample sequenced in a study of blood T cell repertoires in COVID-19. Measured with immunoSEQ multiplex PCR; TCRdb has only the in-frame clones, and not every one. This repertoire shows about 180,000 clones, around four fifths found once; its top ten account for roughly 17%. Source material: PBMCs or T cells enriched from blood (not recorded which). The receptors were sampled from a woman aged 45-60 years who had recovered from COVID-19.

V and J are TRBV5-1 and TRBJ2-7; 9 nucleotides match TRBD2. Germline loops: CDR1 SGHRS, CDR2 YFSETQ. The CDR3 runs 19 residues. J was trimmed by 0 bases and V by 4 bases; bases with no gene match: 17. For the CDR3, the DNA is TGCGCCAGCAGCGCTCCCGGGGGTAGCGGGAGTACGAGCTCCTACGAGCAGTACTTC. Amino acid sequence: CASSAPGGSGSTSSYEQYF.

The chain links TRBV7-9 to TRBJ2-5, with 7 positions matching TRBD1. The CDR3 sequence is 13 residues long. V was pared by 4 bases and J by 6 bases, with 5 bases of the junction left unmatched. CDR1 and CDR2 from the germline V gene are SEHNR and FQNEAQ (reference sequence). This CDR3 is CASSSQQGQTQYF. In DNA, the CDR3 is TGTGCCAGCAGCTCCCAACAGGGGCAGACCCAGTACTTC.

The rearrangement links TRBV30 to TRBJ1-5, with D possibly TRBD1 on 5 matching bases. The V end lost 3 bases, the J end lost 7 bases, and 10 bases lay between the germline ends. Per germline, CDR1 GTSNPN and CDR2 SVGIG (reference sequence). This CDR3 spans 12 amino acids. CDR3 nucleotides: TGTGCCTGGAGGGAAGGGGTCCAGCCCCAGCATTTT. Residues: CAWREGVQPQHF.

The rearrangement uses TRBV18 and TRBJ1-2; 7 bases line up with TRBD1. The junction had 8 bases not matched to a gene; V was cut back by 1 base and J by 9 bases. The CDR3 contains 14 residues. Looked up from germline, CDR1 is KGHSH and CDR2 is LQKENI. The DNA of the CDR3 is TGTGCCAGCTCACCACGCGACAGGGCCCTGCGCTACACCTTC. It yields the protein CASSPRDRALRYTF.

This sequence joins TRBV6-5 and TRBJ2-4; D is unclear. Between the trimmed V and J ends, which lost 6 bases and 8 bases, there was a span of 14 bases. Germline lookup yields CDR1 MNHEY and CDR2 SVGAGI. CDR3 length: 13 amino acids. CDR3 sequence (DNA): TGTGCCAGCAGGATCCCTTTGAGCGACATTCAGTACTTC. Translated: CASRIPLSDIQYF.

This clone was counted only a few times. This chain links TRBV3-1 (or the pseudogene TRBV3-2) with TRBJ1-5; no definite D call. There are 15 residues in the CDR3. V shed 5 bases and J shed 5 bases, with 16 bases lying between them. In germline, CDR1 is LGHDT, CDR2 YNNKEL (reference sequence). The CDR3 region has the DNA TGTGCCAGCAGCTCTACGTGGAGGAACCATCAGCCCCAGCATTTT. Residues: CASSSTWRNHQPQHF.

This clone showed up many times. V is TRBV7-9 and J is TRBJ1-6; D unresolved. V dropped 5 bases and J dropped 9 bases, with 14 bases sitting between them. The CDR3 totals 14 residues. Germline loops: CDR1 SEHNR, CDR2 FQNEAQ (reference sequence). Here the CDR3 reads CASSATPSGSPLHF. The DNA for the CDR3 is TGTGCCAGCAGCGCAACCCCGTCGGGTTCACCCCTCCACTTT.

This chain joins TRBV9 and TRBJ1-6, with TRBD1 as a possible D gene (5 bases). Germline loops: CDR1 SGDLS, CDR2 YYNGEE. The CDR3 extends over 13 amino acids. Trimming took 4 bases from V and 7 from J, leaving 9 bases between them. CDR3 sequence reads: CASSPRENSPLHF. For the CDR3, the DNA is TGTGCCAGCAGCCCCAGGGAAAATTCACCCCTCCACTTT.

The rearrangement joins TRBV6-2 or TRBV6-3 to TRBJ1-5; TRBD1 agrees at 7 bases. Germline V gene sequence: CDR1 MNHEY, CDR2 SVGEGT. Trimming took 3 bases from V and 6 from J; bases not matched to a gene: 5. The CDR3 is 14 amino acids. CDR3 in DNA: TGTGCCAGCAGTTATACAGGGGAAAGTCAGCCCCAGCATTTT. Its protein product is CASSYTGESQPQHF.

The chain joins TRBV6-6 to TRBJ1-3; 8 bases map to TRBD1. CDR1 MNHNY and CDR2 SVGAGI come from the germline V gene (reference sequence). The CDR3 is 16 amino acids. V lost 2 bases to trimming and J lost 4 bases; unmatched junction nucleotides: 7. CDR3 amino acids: CASSYGAGGFGNTIYF. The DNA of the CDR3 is TGTGCCAGCAGTTACGGGGCAGGGGGCTTCGGAAACACCATATATTTT.

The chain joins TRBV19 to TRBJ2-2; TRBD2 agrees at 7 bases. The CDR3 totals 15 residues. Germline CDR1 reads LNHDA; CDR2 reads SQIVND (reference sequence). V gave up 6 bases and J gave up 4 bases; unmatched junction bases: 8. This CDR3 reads CASRRAGSPTGELFF. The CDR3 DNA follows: TGTGCCAGTAGGAGAGCGGGGAGTCCCACCGGGGAGCTGTTTTTT.

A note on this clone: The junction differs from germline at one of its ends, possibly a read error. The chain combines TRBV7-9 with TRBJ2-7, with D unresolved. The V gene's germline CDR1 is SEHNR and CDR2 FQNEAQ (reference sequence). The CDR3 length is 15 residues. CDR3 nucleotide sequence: TGTGCCAGCAGCTTAGAAATCGGTAGCTCCTACGAGCAGCACTTC. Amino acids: CASSLEIGSSYEQHF.

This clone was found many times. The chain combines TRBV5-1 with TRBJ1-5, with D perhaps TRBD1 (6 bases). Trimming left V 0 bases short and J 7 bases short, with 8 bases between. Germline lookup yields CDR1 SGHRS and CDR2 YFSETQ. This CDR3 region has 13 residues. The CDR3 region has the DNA TGCGCCAGCAGCTTGGCGGGGGGCCAGCCCCAGCATTTT. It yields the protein CASSLAGGQPQHF. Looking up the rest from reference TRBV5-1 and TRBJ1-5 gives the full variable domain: KAGVTQTPRYLIKTRGQQVTLSCSPISGHRSVSWYQQTPGQGLQFLFEYFSETQRNKGNFPGRFSGRQFSNSRSEMNVSTLELGDSALYLCASSLAGGQPQHFGDGTRLSIL.

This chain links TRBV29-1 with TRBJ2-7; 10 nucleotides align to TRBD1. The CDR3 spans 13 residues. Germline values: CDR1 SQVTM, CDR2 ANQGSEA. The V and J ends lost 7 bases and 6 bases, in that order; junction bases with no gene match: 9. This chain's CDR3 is CSGRDRGVAEQYF. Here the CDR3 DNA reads TGCAGCGGACGGGACAGGGGTGTCGCCGAGCAGTACTTC.

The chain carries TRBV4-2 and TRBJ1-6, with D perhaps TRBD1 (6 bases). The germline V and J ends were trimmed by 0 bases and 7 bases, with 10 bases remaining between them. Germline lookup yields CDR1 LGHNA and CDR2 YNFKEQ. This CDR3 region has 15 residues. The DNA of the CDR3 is TGTGCCAGCAGCCAAGAACAGGGAGGGAATTCACCCCTCCACTTT. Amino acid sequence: CASSQEQGGNSPLHF.

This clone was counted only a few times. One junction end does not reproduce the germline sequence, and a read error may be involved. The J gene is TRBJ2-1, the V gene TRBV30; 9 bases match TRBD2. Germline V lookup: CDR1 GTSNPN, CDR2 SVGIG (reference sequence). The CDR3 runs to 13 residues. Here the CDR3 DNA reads TGTGCCTGGAGTGTTTCAACGAGCGGGAGGATGATCTTC. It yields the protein CAWSVSTSGRMIF.

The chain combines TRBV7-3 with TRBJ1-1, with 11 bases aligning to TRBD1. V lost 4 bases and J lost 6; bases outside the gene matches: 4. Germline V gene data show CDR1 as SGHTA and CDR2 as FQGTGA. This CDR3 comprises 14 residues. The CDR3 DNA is TGTGCCAGCAGCTCCGGACAGGGGGCTTCTGAAGCTTTCTTT. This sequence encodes CASSSGQGASEAFF.

This CDR3 reads CASSEGDRVSPLHF. In DNA form, the CDR3 reads TGTGCCAGCAGCGAGGGGGACAGGGTTTCACCCCTCCACTTT. The gene calls are TRBV9 and TRBJ1-6, with 9 nucleotides matching TRBD1. The V segment lost 3 bases and the J segment 9 bases; nucleotides outside the gene matches: 4. The germline V gene has CDR1 SGDLS and CDR2 YYNGEE. This CDR3 is built from 14 residues.

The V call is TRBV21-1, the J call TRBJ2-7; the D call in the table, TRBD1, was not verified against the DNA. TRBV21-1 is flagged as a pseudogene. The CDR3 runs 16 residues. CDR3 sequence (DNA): TGTGCCAGCAGTCCCACCCACAGGGGGCAGAACTACGAGCAGTACTTC. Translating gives CASSPTHRGQNYEQYF.

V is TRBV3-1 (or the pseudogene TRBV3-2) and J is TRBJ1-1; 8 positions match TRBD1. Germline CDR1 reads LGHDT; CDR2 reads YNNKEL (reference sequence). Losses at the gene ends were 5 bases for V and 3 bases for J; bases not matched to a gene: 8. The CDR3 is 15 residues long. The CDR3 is CASSANPTGDTEAFF. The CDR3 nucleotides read TGTGCCAGCAGCGCGAACCCGACAGGGGACACTGAAGCTTTCTTT.

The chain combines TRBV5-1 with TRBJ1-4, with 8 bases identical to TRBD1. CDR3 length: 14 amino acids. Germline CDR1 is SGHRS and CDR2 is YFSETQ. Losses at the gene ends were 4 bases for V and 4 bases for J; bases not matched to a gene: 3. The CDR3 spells CASSRGQGNEKLFF. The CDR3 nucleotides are TGCGCCAGCAGCCGAGGACAGGGTAATGAAAAACTGTTTTTT.

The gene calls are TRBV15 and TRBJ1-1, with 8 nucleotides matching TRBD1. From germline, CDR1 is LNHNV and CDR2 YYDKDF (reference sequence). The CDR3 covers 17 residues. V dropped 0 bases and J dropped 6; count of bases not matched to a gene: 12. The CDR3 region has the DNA TGTGCCACCAGCAGAGATACAGAAGGCAGGGGGCTTCCTGAAGCTTTCTTT. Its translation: CATSRDTEGRGLPEAFF.